The rows below give T cell receptor beta chains drawn from one sample of a study of cytomegalovirus exposure and HLA in healthy donors. Using immunoSEQ multiplex PCR, the repertoire was profiled, and TCRdb retains in-frame clones only, with some absent. Found here are approximately 210,000 clones, roughly four fifths of them singletons; the top ten hold 10% to 13%. Sequencing was done on a sample of PBMCs. The receptors here all came from a woman in her fifties or sixties in good health and CMV-seropositive. Each CDR3 is given with its conserved first and last residue. A D gene is named only where the DNA matches it firmly. The size of a clone is reported for some rows only, either as once, few or many, or as a class for expanded clones.

d_call clone_size j_call cdr3_length v_call cdr3_nt cdr3_aa
- few TRBJ1-4 14 TRBV5-1 TGCGCCAGCAGCTTGGGGCAGGGAGGGGAAAAACTGTTTTTT CASSLGQGGEKLFF
- - TRBJ2-7 17 TRBV5-5 TGTGCCAGCAGCTTGGCGGGGGCCAGGGGGAGCGCCTACGAGCAGTACTTC CASSLAGARGSAYEQYF
TRBD2 once TRBJ2-5 15 TRBV5-4 TGTGCCAGCAGCCCCCCGGGGGGGCTACAAGAGACCCAGTACTTC CASSPPGGLQETQYF
- - TRBJ1-1 14 TRBV5-1 TGCGCCAGCAGCGGTAGCTTAGGGAACACTGAAGCTTTCTTT CASSGSLGNTEAFF
TRBD2 - TRBJ2-7 16 TRBV5-4 TGTGCCAGCAGCCCCGAGGGGCGGGGGGCCCCCTACGAGCAGTACTTC CASSPEGRGAPYEQYF
TRBD1 - TRBJ2-7 15 TRBV4-3 TGCGCCAGCAGCCAAAACCGGGACAGGGGCGCCGAGCAGTACTTC CASSQNRDRGAEQYF
- - TRBJ1-5 14 TRBV7-2 TGTGCCAGCAGCTTAGTTGGAGGCAATCAGCCCCAGCATTTT CASSLVGGNQPQHF
- few TRBJ2-3 15 TRBV11-2 TGTGCCAGCAGCCGTGTCCGCGGGGACACAGATACGCAGTATTTT CASSRVRGDTDTQYF
TRBD2 - TRBJ2-5 14 TRBV2 TGTGCCAGCAGTAGACTAGCGGGGGGCAAGACCCAGTACTTC CASSRLAGGKTQYF
- - TRBJ2-3 14 TRBV6-5 TGTGCCAGCGCTTGGCGGGACCGCACAGATACGCAGTATTTT CASAWRDRTDTQYF
- - TRBJ1-4 16 TRBV6-1 TGTGCCAGCAGTGAAGTGTCGGCACAGGGCGGAGAAAAACTGTTTTTT CASSEVSAQGGEKLFF
TRBD2 - TRBJ2-7 16 TRBV5-1 TGCGCCAGCAGCACCACTAGCGGGGGACCAATCTACGAGCAGTACTTC CASSTTSGGPIYEQYF
TRBD2 - TRBJ2-1 14 TRBV19 TGTGCCAGTAGTAAGACTAGCTTCTACAATGAGCAGTTCTTC CASSKTSFYNEQFF
- - TRBJ1-5 16 TRBV19 TGTGCCAGTAGTATAGTTGGGGCAGGGGCGCGGCAGCCCCAGCATTTT CASSIVGAGARQPQHF
- - TRBJ2-7 12 TRBV28 TGTGCCAGCAGTGCAGACAGTTACGAGCAGTACTTC CASSADSYEQYF
TRBD1 - TRBJ2-5 14 TRBV7-2 TGTGCCAGCAGCCCGACAGGGGGCTGGGAGACCCAGTACTTC CASSPTGGWETQYF
TRBD1 - TRBJ1-1 15 TRBV6-5 TGTGCCAGCAGTTACTCGACAGGGGCGGGCACTGAAGCTTTCTTT CASSYSTGAGTEAFF
- - TRBJ1-2 14 TRBV18 TGTGCCAGCTCCCTGGGGGCGAGTGACTATGGCTACACCTTC CASSLGASDYGYTF
TRBD1 few TRBJ1-2 14 TRBV5-4 TGTGCCAGCAGCTTGGACAGGGGCCGGGGTGGCTACACCTTC CASSLDRGRGGYTF
TRBD1 few TRBJ1-1 13 TRBV27 TGTGCCAGTGGGACAGAGATGAACACTGAAGCTTTCTTT CASGTEMNTEAFF
TRBD1 once TRBJ1-1 14 TRBV10-3 TGTGCCATCAGGGGGACAGGGGAAGAAGGAGAAGCTTTCTTT CAIRGTGEEGEAFF
TRBD2 once TRBJ2-1 15 TRBV30 TGTGCCGGGACTAGCGGGGGGGCCAGCTACAATGAGCAGTTCTTC CAGTSGGASYNEQFF